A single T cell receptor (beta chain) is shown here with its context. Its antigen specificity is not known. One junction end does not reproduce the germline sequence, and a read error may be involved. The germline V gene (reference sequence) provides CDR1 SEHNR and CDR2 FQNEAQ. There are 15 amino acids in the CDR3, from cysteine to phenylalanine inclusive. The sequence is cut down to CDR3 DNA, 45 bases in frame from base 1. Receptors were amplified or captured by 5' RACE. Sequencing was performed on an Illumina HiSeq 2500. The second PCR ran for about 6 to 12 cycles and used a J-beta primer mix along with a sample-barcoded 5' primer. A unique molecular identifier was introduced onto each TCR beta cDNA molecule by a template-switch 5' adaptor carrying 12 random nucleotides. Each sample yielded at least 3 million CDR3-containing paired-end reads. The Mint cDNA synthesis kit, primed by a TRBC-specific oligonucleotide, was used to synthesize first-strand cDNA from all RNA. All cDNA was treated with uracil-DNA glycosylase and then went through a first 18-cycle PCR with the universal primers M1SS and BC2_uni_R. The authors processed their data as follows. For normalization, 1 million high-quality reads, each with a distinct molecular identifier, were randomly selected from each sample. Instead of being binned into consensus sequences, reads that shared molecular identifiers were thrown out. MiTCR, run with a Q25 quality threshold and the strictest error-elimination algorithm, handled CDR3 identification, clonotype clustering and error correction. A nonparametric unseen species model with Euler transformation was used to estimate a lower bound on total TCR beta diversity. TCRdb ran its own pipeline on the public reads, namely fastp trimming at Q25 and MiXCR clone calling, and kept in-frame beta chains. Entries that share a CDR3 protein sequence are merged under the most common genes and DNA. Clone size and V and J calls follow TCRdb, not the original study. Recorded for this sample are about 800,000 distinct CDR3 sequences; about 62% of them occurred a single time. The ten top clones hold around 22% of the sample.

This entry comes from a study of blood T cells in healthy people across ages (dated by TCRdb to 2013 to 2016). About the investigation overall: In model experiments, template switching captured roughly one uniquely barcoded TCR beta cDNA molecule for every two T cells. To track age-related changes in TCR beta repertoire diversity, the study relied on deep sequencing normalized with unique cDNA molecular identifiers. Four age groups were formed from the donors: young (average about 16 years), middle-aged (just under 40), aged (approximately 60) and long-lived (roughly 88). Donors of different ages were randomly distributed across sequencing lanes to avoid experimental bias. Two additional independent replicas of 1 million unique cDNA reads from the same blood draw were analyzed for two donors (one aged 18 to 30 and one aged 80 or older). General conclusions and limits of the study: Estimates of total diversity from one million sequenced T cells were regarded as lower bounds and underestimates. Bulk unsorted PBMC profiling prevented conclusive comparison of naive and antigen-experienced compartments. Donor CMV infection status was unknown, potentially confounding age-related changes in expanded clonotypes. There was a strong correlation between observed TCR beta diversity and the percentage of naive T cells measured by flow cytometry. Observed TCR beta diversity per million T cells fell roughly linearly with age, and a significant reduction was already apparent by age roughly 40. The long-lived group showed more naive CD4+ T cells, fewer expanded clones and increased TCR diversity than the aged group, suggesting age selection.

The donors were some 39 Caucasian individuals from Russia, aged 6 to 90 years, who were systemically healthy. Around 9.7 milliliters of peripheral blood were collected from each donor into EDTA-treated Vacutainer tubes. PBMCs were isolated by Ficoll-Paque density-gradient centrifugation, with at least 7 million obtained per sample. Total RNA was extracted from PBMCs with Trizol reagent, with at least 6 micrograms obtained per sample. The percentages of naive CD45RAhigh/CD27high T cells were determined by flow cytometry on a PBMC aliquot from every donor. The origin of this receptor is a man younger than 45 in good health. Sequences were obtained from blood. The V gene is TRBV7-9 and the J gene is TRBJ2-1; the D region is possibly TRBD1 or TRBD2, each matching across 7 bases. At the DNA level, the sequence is TGTACCAGCAGCCCGAAGGGGGCGGGGGACAATGAGCAGTTCTTC. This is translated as CTSSPKGAGDNEQFF. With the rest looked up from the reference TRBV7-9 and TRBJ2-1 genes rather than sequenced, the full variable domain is DTGVSQNPRHKITKRGQNVTFRCDPISEHNRLYWYRQTLGQGPEFLTYFQNEAQLEKSRLLSDRFSAERPKGSFSTLEIQRTEQGDSAMYLCTSSPKGAGDNEQFFGPGTRLTVL.